These 32 T cell receptor beta chains originate from one sample sequenced in a study of blood T cell repertoires in COVID-19. Data came from immunoSEQ multiplex PCR; TCRdb stores just in-frame clones and leaves some out. The sample lists 300,000 to 450,000 clones, about nine tenths occurring once. Sequencing used peripheral blood. The origin of the receptors is a woman aged 55-70 years with COVID-19, enrolled during active disease.

The genes are TRBV6-5 and TRBJ2-3; tentatively, D is TRBD2 (6 bases). The CDR3 has 13 residues. Germline CDR1 is MNHEY and CDR2 is SVGAGI. V shed 7 bases and J shed 4 bases, with 12 bases lying between them. Here the CDR3 DNA reads TGTGCCAGCACTCCGGGAGTCCCAGATACGCAGTATTTT. Protein: CASTPGVPDTQYF.

The chain is built from TRBV12-5 and TRBJ1-5, with D possibly matching TRBD1 (6 bases). The V end lost 3 bases, the J end lost 6 bases, and 9 bases lay between the germline ends. The CDR3 extends over 13 amino acids. Germline CDR1 reads LGHNT; CDR2 reads FRNRAP. CDR3 sequence: CASGLTGPQPQHF. The CDR3 nucleotides read TGTGCTAGTGGTTTAACAGGGCCTCAGCCCCAGCATTTT.

The CDR3, as DNA: TGTGCCAGCAGCTTGGCGGAGGGCGGCACAGATACGCAGTATTTT. Its translation: CASSLAEGGTDTQYF. The chain couples TRBV13 to TRBJ2-3; perhaps TRBD2 as D (6 bases). Germline CDR1 PRHDT, CDR2 FYEKMQ (reference sequence). V dropped 3 bases and J dropped 1 base, with 11 bases sitting between them. The CDR3 spans 15 residues.

This sequence joins TRBV19 and TRBJ1-5, with a possible D match to TRBD1 (5 bases). This CDR3 is built from 12 residues. V shed 5 bases and J shed 5 bases, with 7 bases lying between them. Germline V gene sequence: CDR1 LNHDA, CDR2 SQIVND (reference sequence). The CDR3 region has the DNA TGTGCCAGTAGTGAACAGGATCAGCCCCAGCATTTT. This codes for CASSEQDQPQHF.

The chain employs TRBV5-4 and TRBJ2-7, with D tentatively TRBD1 (6 bases). The V end lost 4 bases, the J end lost 1 base, and 9 bases lay between the germline ends. This CDR3 has 13 residues. Germline V gene sequence: CDR1 SGHNT, CDR2 YYREEE (reference sequence). The CDR3 region is CASSPDSSYEQYF. As DNA, the CDR3 is TGTGCCAGCAGCCCGGACAGTTCCTACGAGCAGTACTTC.

This clone has a single count. The J gene is TRBJ2-2, the V gene TRBV12-3 or TRBV12-4, with no clear D. V lost 6 bases, J lost 9 bases, and 11 bases lay in between. The CDR3 sequence is 12 residues long. CDR3 region: CASRTQSWELFF. The CDR3 DNA sequence: TGTGCCAGCAGAACACAGAGCTGGGAGCTGTTTTTT.

Only a few counts were recorded for this clone. The chain has TRBV5-6 and TRBJ1-1; 8 nucleotides line up with TRBD1. Germline CDR1 SGHDT, CDR2 YYEEEE. This CDR3 has 16 amino acids. The ends lost 0 bases at V and 5 bases at J; junction bases unmatched: 9. The CDR3 region is CASSLVPQGEFTEAFF. CDR3 sequence (DNA): TGTGCCAGCAGCTTGGTCCCACAGGGGGAGTTTACTGAAGCTTTCTTT.

This chain links TRBV7-3 with TRBJ1-4; D ambiguous. Germline V gene sequence: CDR1 SGHTA, CDR2 FQGTGA. The V end lost 3 bases, the J end lost 0 bases, and 11 bases lay between the germline ends. The CDR3 contains 16 residues. In DNA, the CDR3 is TGTGCCAGCAGCTTGACCGCGGGAACAACTAATGAAAAACTGTTTTTT. This codes for CASSLTAGTTNEKLFF. Full variable domain (rest looked up from reference TRBV7-3 and TRBJ1-4): GAGVSQTPSNKVTEKGKYVELRCDPISGHTALYWYRQSLGQGPEFLIYFQGTGAADDSGLPNDRFFAVRPEGSVSTLKIQRTERGDSAVYLCASSLTAGTTNEKLFFGSGTQLSVL.

The V and J genes are TRBV5-1 and TRBJ1-5; a weak D match, TRBD1 (5 bases). The germline gives CDR1 SGHRS, CDR2 YFSETQ. The CDR3 loop spans 18 amino acids. V was shortened by 4 bases and J by 0 bases, with 20 bases between the two germline ends. CDR3 protein: CASSPEGGDLISNQPQHF. The CDR3 DNA sequence: TGCGCCAGCAGCCCGGAGGGAGGGGACTTGATTAGCAATCAGCCCCAGCATTTT.

V gene TRBV28 combines with J gene TRBJ1-5; weak D call: TRBD1 (5 bases). V was cut by 3 bases and J by 6 bases, with 15 bases left in between. This CDR3 has 15 residues. CDR1 and CDR2 from the germline V gene are MDHEN and SYDVKM. CDR3 region: CASSLMHLGGQPQHF. The CDR3 DNA sequence: TGTGCCAGCAGTTTGATGCATCTCGGGGGTCAGCCCCAGCATTTT.

The V and J genes are TRBV30 and TRBJ1-2, with D hard to call. Trimming cost V 2 bases and J 4 bases, with 11 bases left between them. Per germline, CDR1 GTSNPN and CDR2 SVGIG (reference sequence). The CDR3 loop spans 13 amino acids. The DNA for the CDR3 is TGTGCCTGGAGTACTCTGGCGGGCTATGGCTACACCTTC. Protein product: CAWSTLAGYGYTF.

This sequence joins TRBV5-5 and TRBJ1-2; TRBD1 might be the D (6 bases). Trimming took 2 bases from V and 4 from J, leaving 18 bases between them. This CDR3 spans 16 amino acids. Germline V gene data show CDR1 as SGHKS and CDR2 as YYEKEE (reference sequence). CDR3 nucleotide sequence: TGTGCCAGCAGCTTTCAGGGGTTGATAGGGGGCTATGGCTACACCTTC. Translation: CASSFQGLIGGYGYTF. Combining the CDR3 with reference TRBV5-5 and TRBJ1-2 gives the whole variable domain DAGVTQSPTHLIKTRGQQVTLRCSPISGHKSVSWYQQVLGQGPQFIFQYYEKEERGRGNFPDRFSARQFPNYSSELNVNALLLGDSALYLCASSFQGLIGGYGYTFGSGTRLTVV.

CDR3 protein: CAWSLAGRSNQPQHF. The CDR3, as DNA: TGTGCCTGGAGTCTGGCAGGGAGGAGCAATCAGCCCCAGCATTTT. The chain links TRBV30 to TRBJ1-5; possibly TRBD1 for D (5 bases). V dropped 2 bases and J dropped 1 base, with 12 bases sitting between them. CDR1 GTSNPN and CDR2 SVGIG come from the germline V gene (reference sequence). CDR3 length equals 15 residues.

The gene calls are TRBV19 and TRBJ2-5; 8 bases are a match to TRBD2. This CDR3 is 16 amino acids long. With 4 bases clipped from V and 7 bases from J, the junction kept 14 bases outside the gene matches. In germline, CDR1 is LNHDA, CDR2 SQIVND (reference sequence). CDR3 amino acids: CASSRRGGLTTGTQYF. Written as DNA, the CDR3 is TGTGCCAGTAGTAGACGCGGGGGGCTTACGACGGGGACCCAGTACTTC.

This clone was counted once. This chain links TRBV19 with TRBJ2-7; 13 nucleotides match TRBD2. Germline V lookup: CDR1 LNHDA, CDR2 SQIVND (reference sequence). Unmatched junction bases numbered 9, after V lost 1 base and J lost 3 bases. CDR3 length equals 18 residues. In nucleotides, the CDR3 is TGTGCCAGTAGTATAGGAAGGACTAGCGGGGGAAAATTCTACGAGCAGTACTTC. Translating gives CASSIGRTSGGKFYEQYF.

Only a few counts were recorded for this clone. The J gene is TRBJ2-2, the V gene TRBV3-1 (or the pseudogene TRBV3-2), with D unresolved. With 4 bases removed from V and 1 base from J, the gap between germline ends came to 10 bases. Germline assignment: CDR1 LGHDT and CDR2 YNNKEL (reference sequence). This CDR3 comprises 15 residues. CDR3 in amino acids: CASSPYLGNTGELFF. DNA for the CDR3: TGTGCCAGCAGCCCCTACCTAGGGAACACCGGGGAGCTGTTTTTT.

For the CDR3, the DNA is TGTGCCAGCAGCCAAGATTGGTCGGGGATCAATCAGCCCCAGCATTTT. This sequence encodes CASSQDWSGINQPQHF. This sequence joins TRBV4-2 and TRBJ1-5; D is ambiguous. The CDR3 is 16 amino acids. V shed 0 bases and J shed 3 bases, with 12 bases lying between them. Per the germline V gene, CDR1 is LGHNA and CDR2 is YNFKEQ.

V gene TRBV7-8 combines with J gene TRBJ2-3; TRBD1 matches at 7 bases. The V gene end was trimmed by 6 bases and the J gene end by 2 bases; junction bases not matched to a gene: 8. The CDR3 has 15 residues. The germline V gene encodes CDR1 SGHVS and CDR2 FQNEAQ. CDR3 amino acids: CASRDDRDLTDTQYF. The CDR3 bases are TGTGCCAGCAGAGACGACAGGGATCTCACAGATACGCAGTATTTT.

The gene calls are TRBV28 and TRBJ1-1; 7 bases are shared with TRBD1. This CDR3 region has 14 residues. The V gene's germline CDR1 is MDHEN and CDR2 SYDVKM. Trimming at V came to 6 bases and at J to 7 bases, leaving 11 bases not matched to a gene. The CDR3 spells CASRLTGKLSEAFF. CDR3 sequence (DNA): TGTGCCAGCAGGTTGACAGGGAAGCTAAGTGAAGCTTTCTTT.

The chain recombines TRBV5-4 with TRBJ1-2; the D gene is possibly TRBD1 (5 bases). In germline, CDR1 is SGHNT, CDR2 YYREEE (reference sequence). V lost 2 bases and J lost 10, with 15 bases in between. The CDR3 loop spans 13 amino acids. CDR3 in DNA: TGTGCCAGCAGCTTCGGCAGGGAATTGGTCTACACCTTC. It yields the protein CASSFGRELVYTF.

The chain employs TRBV27 and TRBJ2-2; TRBD2 is a possible D gene (6 bases). Between the trimmed V and J ends, which lost 2 bases and 2 bases, there was a span of 9 bases. The CDR3 covers 15 residues. Per germline, CDR1 MNHEY and CDR2 SMNVEV (reference sequence). As DNA, the CDR3 is TGTGCCAGCAGTTTACACGGACTAAACACCGGGGAGCTGTTTTTT. It encodes CASSLHGLNTGELFF.

V is TRBV10-1 and J is TRBJ1-1; 7 bases fit TRBD1. CDR3 length: 13 amino acids. The ends lost 1 base at V and 12 bases at J; junction bases unmatched: 8. Germline loops: CDR1 WNHNN, CDR2 SYGVQD (reference sequence). CDR3 DNA sequence: TGCGCCAGCAGTGAGTGGTCAGGGGGTATGACTTTCTTT. It specifies CASSEWSGGMTFF.

This clone has just a few counts. This chain connects TRBV5-4 to TRBJ2-6; no clear D. The CDR3 runs to 16 residues. V shed 4 bases and J shed 0 bases, with 11 bases lying between them. Germline V CDR1 and CDR2: SGHNT, YYREEE (reference sequence). In nucleotides, the CDR3 is TGTGCCAGCAGCCCGGAGTTGAACTCTGGGGCCAACGTCCTGACTTTC. It translates to CASSPELNSGANVLTF.

To note about this clone: The identical CDR3 is also encoded by other nucleotide sequences in the sample. The gene calls are TRBV18 and TRBJ1-2; 8 bases map to TRBD1. This CDR3 has 13 amino acids. Germline values: CDR1 KGHSH, CDR2 LQKENI. Trimming at V came to 3 bases and at J to 4 bases, leaving 1 base not matched to a gene. The CDR3 region is CASSPDRAYGYTF. CDR3 coding DNA: TGTGCCAGCTCACCGGACAGGGCCTATGGCTACACCTTC.

The V gene is TRBV6-5, the J gene TRBJ1-2; D may be TRBD1 (5 bases). The CDR3 has 12 residues. From germline, CDR1 is MNHEY and CDR2 SVGAGI. With 2 bases removed from V and 6 bases from J, the gap between germline ends came to 7 bases. The CDR3 reads CASSYTGDGYTF. In nucleotides, the CDR3 is TGTGCCAGCAGTTACACGGGGGATGGCTACACCTTC.

As concerns this clone: This CDR3 is also generated by other DNA sequences in the sample. V and J are TRBV7-9 and TRBJ1-1, with 7 bases identical to TRBD1. V dropped 1 base and J dropped 3; count of bases not matched to a gene: 2. The CDR3 runs to 14 residues. The germline gives CDR1 SEHNR, CDR2 FQNEAQ (reference sequence). This CDR3 is CASSLGQGDTEAFF. In DNA, the CDR3 is TGTGCCAGCAGCTTAGGACAGGGAGACACTGAAGCTTTCTTT.

The chain recombines TRBV19 with TRBJ2-5; perhaps TRBD2 as D (5 bases). Germline V gene lookup returns CDR1 LNHDA and CDR2 SQIVND (reference sequence). V was clipped by 7 bases and J by 4 bases, with 13 bases between them. The CDR3 totals 13 residues. The CDR3 protein is CASTDYRGETQYF. The CDR3 nucleotides are TGTGCCAGTACCGATTACCGGGGAGAGACCCAGTACTTC. Full variable domain (rest looked up from reference TRBV19 and TRBJ2-5): DGGITQSPKYLFRKEGQNVTLSCEQNLNHDAMYWYRQDPGQGLRLIYYSQIVNDFQKGDIAEGYSVSREKKESFPLTVTSAQKNPTAFYLCASTDYRGETQYFGPGTRLLVL.

The genes are TRBV10-3 and TRBJ1-2, with D perhaps TRBD1 (5 bases). Deletions cut 3 bases from V and 6 bases from J, with 17 bases between. Germline V CDR1 and CDR2: ENHRY, SYGVKD. The CDR3 loop spans 15 amino acids. In DNA, the CDR3 is TGTGCCATCAGTGACCCGAGGGCGGGGGAGGATGGCTACACCTTC. This codes for CAISDPRAGEDGYTF.

This chain links TRBV27 with TRBJ1-3; 9 bases map to TRBD1. The V and J ends lost 2 bases and 2 bases, in that order; junction bases with no gene match: 4. The V gene's germline CDR1 is MNHEY and CDR2 SMNVEV (reference sequence). The CDR3 runs 16 residues. The CDR3 sequence is CASSLGTGLAGNTIYF. CDR3 bases: TGTGCCAGCAGTTTAGGGACAGGGCTCGCTGGAAACACCATATATTTT.

V gene TRBV2 combines with J gene TRBJ1-5; D is unclear. CDR3 length: 12 amino acids. Germline values: CDR1 SNHLY, CDR2 FYNNEI. V lost 5 bases and J lost 6, with 8 bases in between. This chain's CDR3 is CASSYGVQPQHF. The CDR3 DNA follows: TGTGCCAGCAGTTACGGGGTTCAGCCCCAGCATTTT.

A few counts support this clone. The chain carries TRBV6-5 and TRBJ1-5; tentative D call: TRBD1 (5 bases). In germline, CDR1 is MNHEY, CDR2 SVGAGI. Trimming took 4 bases from V and 2 from J, leaving 9 bases between them. The CDR3 has 14 residues. The CDR3 reads CASSLSGGNQPQHF. The CDR3, as DNA: TGTGCCAGCAGTTTGTCGGGGGGCAATCAGCCCCAGCATTTT.

A single count supports this clone. The rearrangement uses TRBV11-3 and TRBJ2-7; D perhaps matches TRBD1 (6 bases). The V and J ends lost 2 bases and 2 bases respectively, with 10 bases between them. Germline V lookup: CDR1 SGHNT, CDR2 YENEEA. The CDR3 loop spans 14 amino acids. CDR3 coding DNA: TGTGCCAGCAGCTTAAGGGACAAGACCTACGAGCAGTACTTC. It codes for CASSLRDKTYEQYF.